This entry features one T cell receptor (beta chain) sequence. The antigen is undetermined. CDR1 and CDR2 (germline): SGHNT, YYREEE (reference sequence). The length of the CDR3 is 18 residues. The trim removed 1 base at V and 3 bases at J, leaving 12 bases unmatched. Using constant-segment primers, 5'RACE produced TCR alpha and TCR beta cDNA libraries carrying sample barcodes and UMIs. TCRdb redid the calling of the 5' RACE reads with MiXCR, one entry per CDR3 protein. Found here are approximately 300,000 distinct CDR3 sequences, less than 20% of them singletons; the top ten hold 20% to 25%. These data originate in a study of T-cell memory formation after mild COVID-19. Study-level information: Largely donor-specific sequence clusters came from two donors. Study outcomes and limitations: Mainly in CM and EM were contracting CD4+ clones; CD8+ were in EMRA. There was a balanced CD4/CD8 profile in clones contracting day 15 to 85, and later expanders leaned CD4+.

The chain recombines TRBV5-4 with TRBJ2-2, with 7 bases that match TRBD1. The sequenced material came from PBMCs or a T cell subset sorted from them (not recorded which). This TCR derives from a man aged 18-30 years who had mild COVID-19 (a few samples of this study predate the infection). Cell type and time point are not known. CDR3 nucleotide sequence: TGTGCCAGCAGCTTGAATGGCGACAGGGCGCGATACACCGGGGAGCTGTTTTTT. Its translation is CASSLNGDRARYTGELFF.